Reported below is one T cell receptor beta chain. This clone came up a few times. Its antigen has not been determined. There are no base qualities to consult, and no much larger clone falls within one base. Uninvolved adjacent lung was taken at least 2 cm from the tumor margin and confirmed free of atypia by two independent pathologists. At diagnosis, peripheral blood, uninvolved tumor-adjacent lung and tumor were collected and stored as a combination of fresh-frozen and FFPE material. The data derive from a study of T cells in localized non-small cell lung cancer (TCRdb year 2020). For context, the study as a whole: The study examined T cell repertoires in a few hundred patients with early-stage NSCLC and compared tumors with uninvolved tumor-adjacent lungs. The cohort was made up of hundreds of treatment-naive NSCLC patients whose localized lung tumors had been resected. The mean age of the NSCLC patients was approximately 71 years, with about 120 men and nearly 110 women.

The immunoSEQ Assay was used to sequence TCR beta CDR3 regions from DNA. Per the source publication's procedure: To compute T cell density, TCR beta template counts were normalized to usable DNA, which was estimated by amplifying housekeeping genes. Using the preseqR package, richness was estimated by extrapolating to 120,000 templates for tissue samples and 400,000 templates for PBMC samples. Clonality was calculated as one minus Pielou's evenness. Differential abundance testing on productive amino-acid clonotypes, with a minimum total count of 5 and an alpha of 0.1, was used to identify tissue-enriched TCRs. The Jaccard Index and the Morisita Overlap Index were used to quantify repertoire overlap between compartments. TCR beta CDR3s were clustered by GLIPH together with public tetramer-defined viral CDR3s, and at least three viral sequences plus V-gene enrichment were required for viral motifs. The table comes from immuneACCESS by way of TCRdb, which keeps in-frame sequences with V and J called. Part of the clones is missing from these tables; in studies checked, under half for an unresolved V gene and the rest for unknown reasons. That table furnishes V, J and clone size, whereas the DNA furnished D and trimming. This sample has over 2,500 clones in its table, and approximately 23% of those were observed once. Together, the top ten hold 8.5% to 14% of the sample.

Its CDR3 holds 16 amino acids, cysteine through phenylalanine. The read is trimmed to its CDR3 DNA, 48 bases read in frame from base 1. The germline ends are 16 bases apart after V is trimmed by 5 bases and J by 1 base. Sequences LNHDA (CDR1) and SQIVND (CDR2) are obtained from the germline V gene (reference sequence). Study-wide findings and limitations: Because of the exploratory design, TCR variables were selected using unadjusted p-values without false-discovery rate correction. Uninvolved tumor-adjacent lung showed the highest T cell clonality, higher than tumor, which suggests more focused antigenic responses in the uninvolved tumor-adjacent lung. Multi-region tumor sequencing was not performed, so intratumor heterogeneity could not be excluded. Longer overall survival was associated with higher blood T cell density, whereas shorter survival was associated with higher adjacent-lung clonality. A median of about 61 of the top 100 tumor clones turned up in the paired uninvolved adjacent lung, and some 27 of those clones also ranked among the top 100 of that same adjacent lung.

The sequence joins TRBV19 to TRBJ2-3, with the D assignment possibly TRBD1 or TRBD2, given 5 matching bases for each. Specimen: normal lung tissue next to the tumor, collected before any cancer treatment. The TCR comes from a woman aged 40-69 years with stage I lung adenocarcinoma. CDR3 sequence: CASSSRDGAGTDTQYF. The nucleotides are TGTGCCAGTAGTTCCCGGGACGGGGCCGGCACAGATACGCAGTATTTT.